This TCR beta chain was found in a study of post-analysis software for immune sequencing data. Only a few counts were recorded for this clonotype. Its matching antigen is unknown. The CDR3 runs to 15 residues. From germline, CDR1 is MNHEY and CDR2 SMNVEV (reference sequence). V gave up 3 bases and J gave up 2 bases, with 11 bases separating them. The library was made from cDNA and included unique molecular identifiers. MiXCR was run by TCRdb on the PCR reads, yielding one entry per CDR3 protein. Altogether roughly 650,000 distinct CDR3 sequences are present, approximately 59% being singletons, with the ten largest covering about 11%. Whole-study results and caveats: Patients had higher frequencies than controls of about 5 TRBV segments, including TRBV5-6, TRBV5-1 and TRBV20-1. The F measure placed samples prepared in the same batch into strongly shared clusters.

V is TRBV27 and J is TRBJ1-5, with a weak D call TRBD1 (5 bases). The receptor's source is a girl aged 2 to 10 with multiple sclerosis. The sample was blood. As DNA, the CDR3 is TGTGCCAGCAGTTTGAGGGGACGAGGCAATCAGCCCCAGCATTTT. Encoded protein: CASSLRGRGNQPQHF.